A selection of T cell receptor beta chains follows, all from one sample in a study of shared clonotypes between healthy human individuals. Assay used: immunoSEQ multiplex PCR; TCRdb lists only in-frame clones, some missing. The sample carries approximately 590,000 clones, just under 97% recorded once. The sample comprised naive CD8+ T cells sorted from blood. Source of these receptors: a woman younger than 45 in good health. CDR3s include the opening cysteine and the closing phenylalanine or tryptophan. Fields, in order: V gene, clone size, CDR3 length, D gene, J gene, CDR3 DNA, CDR3 protein. A D gene is named only where the DNA matches it firmly. Some rows mark clone size as missing; the rest say once, few, many or name a class of expanded clone.

v_call: TRBV28; clone_size: -; cdr3_length: 19; d_call: TRBD1; j_call: TRBJ2-3; cdr3_nt: TGTGCCAGCAGTTTATTGGCCGACAGGGGGGCTTCCTACGCTGATACGCAGTATTTT; cdr3_aa: CASSLLADRGASYADTQYF
v_call: TRBV28; clone_size: -; cdr3_length: 15; d_call: TRBD2; j_call: TRBJ2-1; cdr3_nt: TGTGCCAGCAGCCCTATTAGCGGGTCAGGCAATGAGCAGTTCTTC; cdr3_aa: CASSPISGSGNEQFF
v_call: TRBV5-4; clone_size: few; cdr3_length: 12; d_call: -; j_call: TRBJ2-7; cdr3_nt: TGTGCCAGCAGCTTGGGGGGCTACGAGCAGTACTTC; cdr3_aa: CASSLGGYEQYF
v_call: TRBV6-5; clone_size: -; cdr3_length: 14; d_call: -; j_call: TRBJ1-2; cdr3_nt: TGTGCCAGCAGCTCCACGGGGGCCTTCTATGGCTACACCTTC; cdr3_aa: CASSSTGAFYGYTF
v_call: TRBV7-9; clone_size: -; cdr3_length: 13; d_call: -; j_call: TRBJ2-2; cdr3_nt: TGTGCCAGCAGCACAGGGAGGGTCGGGGAGCTGTTTTTT; cdr3_aa: CASSTGRVGELFF
v_call: TRBV27; clone_size: -; cdr3_length: 16; d_call: TRBD2; j_call: TRBJ2-2; cdr3_nt: TGTGCCAGCAGTTCCACGACTAGCGGGAACACCGGGGAGCTGTTTTTT; cdr3_aa: CASSSTTSGNTGELFF
v_call: TRBV27; clone_size: -; cdr3_length: 15; d_call: TRBD1; j_call: TRBJ2-3; cdr3_nt: TGTGCCAGCAGCCTAACAGGGGGCAACACAGATACGCAGTATTTT; cdr3_aa: CASSLTGGNTDTQYF
v_call: TRBV29-1; clone_size: -; cdr3_length: 11; d_call: -; j_call: TRBJ2-7; cdr3_nt: TGCAGCGTTGAAGTAGGGTACGAGCAGTACTTC; cdr3_aa: CSVEVGYEQYF
v_call: TRBV6-5; clone_size: -; cdr3_length: 14; d_call: TRBD1; j_call: TRBJ1-4; cdr3_nt: TGTGCCAGCAGTTCATGGACAGGGCGTGAAAAACTGTTTTTT; cdr3_aa: CASSSWTGREKLFF
v_call: TRBV27; clone_size: -; cdr3_length: 13; d_call: TRBD1; j_call: TRBJ2-1; cdr3_nt: TGTGCCAGCCGACAGGGCTCCTACAATGAGCAGTTCTTC; cdr3_aa: CASRQGSYNEQFF
v_call: TRBV5-1; clone_size: -; cdr3_length: 15; d_call: TRBD2; j_call: TRBJ2-3; cdr3_nt: TGCGCCAGCAGCTTGTCTAGCGGGAGCACAGATACGCAGTATTTT; cdr3_aa: CASSLSSGSTDTQYF
v_call: TRBV23-1; clone_size: -; cdr3_length: 12; d_call: -; j_call: TRBJ1-5; cdr3_nt: TGCGCCAGCAGTCGGAGCAATCAGCCCCAGCATTTT; cdr3_aa: CASSRSNQPQHF
v_call: TRBV21-1; clone_size: -; cdr3_length: 13; d_call: -; j_call: TRBJ1-2; cdr3_nt: TGTGCCAGTAGAAACGGGGGGAGCTATGGCTACACCTTC; cdr3_aa: CASRNGGSYGYTF
v_call: TRBV19; clone_size: -; cdr3_length: 14; d_call: TRBD2; j_call: TRBJ2-1; cdr3_nt: TGTGCCAGTAGTATTGGAGCGGGGGGCCCCGAGCAGTTCTTC; cdr3_aa: CASSIGAGGPEQFF
v_call: TRBV10-1; clone_size: -; cdr3_length: 16; d_call: TRBD1; j_call: TRBJ2-7; cdr3_nt: TGCGCCAGCAGTGAGTCGGTGGGACAGGGGCCCTACGAGCAGTACTTC; cdr3_aa: CASSESVGQGPYEQYF
v_call: TRBV19; clone_size: -; cdr3_length: 15; d_call: -; j_call: TRBJ2-1; cdr3_nt: TGTGCCAGTACCCCGGGACCCATCTCCTACAATGAGCAGTTCTTC; cdr3_aa: CASTPGPISYNEQFF
v_call: TRBV28; clone_size: -; cdr3_length: 14; d_call: -; j_call: TRBJ2-7; cdr3_nt: TGTGCCAGCAGTTTATCGGGTTCCTCCTACGAGCAGTACTTC; cdr3_aa: CASSLSGSSYEQYF
v_call: TRBV9; clone_size: -; cdr3_length: 14; d_call: -; j_call: TRBJ2-1; cdr3_nt: TGTGCCAGCAGCGTCCGTTTCGGGGGTCATGAGCAGTTCTTC; cdr3_aa: CASSVRFGGHEQFF
v_call: TRBV7-2; clone_size: -; cdr3_length: 16; d_call: TRBD1; j_call: TRBJ2-7; cdr3_nt: TGTGCCAGCAGCAAAATACAGGGGGAACCTTTCTACGAGCAGTACTTC; cdr3_aa: CASSKIQGEPFYEQYF